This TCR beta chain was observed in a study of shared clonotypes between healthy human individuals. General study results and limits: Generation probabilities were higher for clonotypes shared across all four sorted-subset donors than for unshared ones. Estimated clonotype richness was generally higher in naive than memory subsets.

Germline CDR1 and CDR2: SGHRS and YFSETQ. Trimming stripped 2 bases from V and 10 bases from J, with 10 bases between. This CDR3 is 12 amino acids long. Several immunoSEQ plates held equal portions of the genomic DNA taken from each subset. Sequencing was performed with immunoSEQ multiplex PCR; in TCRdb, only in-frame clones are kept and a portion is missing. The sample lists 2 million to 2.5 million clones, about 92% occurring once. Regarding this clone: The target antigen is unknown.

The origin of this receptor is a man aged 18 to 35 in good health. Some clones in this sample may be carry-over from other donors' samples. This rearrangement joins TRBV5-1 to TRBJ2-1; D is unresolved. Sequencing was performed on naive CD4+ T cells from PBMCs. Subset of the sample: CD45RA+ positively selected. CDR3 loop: CASSFIEGEQFF. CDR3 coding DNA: TGCGCCAGCAGCTTTATCGAAGGGGAGCAGTTCTTC.